The entry below describes one T cell receptor (beta chain). Its target is not known. The record originates from a study of shared clonotypes between healthy human individuals. Clones were sequenced by immunoSEQ multiplex PCR, and TCRdb holds only the in-frame ones, with some missing. The table shows over 850,000 clones, with approximately 78% occurring only once. Germline CDR1 MNHEY, CDR2 SVGAGI. Trimming pared 6 bases from V and 6 bases from J, leaving 8 bases between. This CDR3 region has 11 residues. Overall study results and limits: Sequencing depth was a factor that was expected to affect clonotype sharing among donors.

Sequencing was performed on memory CD4+ T cells from PBMCs. Described subset: CD45RA-negative fraction. The TCR was taken from a man between 18 and 35 years old in good health. Some clones in this sample may be carry-over from other donors' samples. The V gene is TRBV6-5, the J gene TRBJ1-1; no firm D call. The CDR3 DNA sequence: TGTGCCAGCAGCCGTGACGCTGAAGCTTTCTTT. Translating gives CASSRDAEAFF.